A single sample gave rise to the 14 T cell receptor beta chains below, sequenced in a study of graft-versus-host responses after intestinal transplantation (dated by TCRdb to 2020 to 2023). Libraries came from the immunoSEQ multiplex PCR assay. Drawn from immuneACCESS, this table holds only the in-frame rearrangements with V and J called that TCRdb kept. Clones are partly lost; checked studies trace under half to an unresolved V gene and leave the rest unexplained. Counted in this sample were about 54,000 clones; roughly nine tenths of them appeared once. Of the sample, 5% to 6.5% falls within the top ten clones. Source: PBMCs, taken 650 to 680 days after intestinal transplant. The receptors were gathered from a human patient who received an intestinal transplant, so some T cells may come from the graft donor.

The gene calls are TRBV9 and TRBJ2-1; D gene unclear. This CDR3 is 12 amino acids long. Germline CDR1 is SGDLS and CDR2 is YYNGEE. With 2 bases removed from V and 3 bases from J, the gap between germline ends came to 3 bases. CDR3 loop: CASSVNYNEQFF. The CDR3 bases are TGTGCCAGCAGCGTCAACTACAATGAGCAGTTCTTC.

The rearrangement links TRBV5-1 to TRBJ1-2, with 8 bases lining up with TRBD1. This CDR3 has 15 amino acids. Germline-derived CDR1 and CDR2 are SGHRS and YFSETQ. The ends lost 4 bases at V and 7 bases at J; junction bases unmatched: 12. The CDR3 loop reads CASSGNQGALSGYTF. The CDR3 nucleotides are TGCGCCAGCAGCGGAAATCAGGGGGCGTTATCTGGCTACACCTTC.

This clone has just one count. This chain joins TRBV2 and TRBJ2-1, with 10 bases lining up with TRBD2. This CDR3 is 14 amino acids long. The germline V gene has CDR1 SNHLY and CDR2 FYNNEI. J gave up 5 bases and V 10 bases, and 8 bases lay outside the gene matches. CDR3 sequence reads: CANSGLAGDNEQFF. The CDR3 DNA follows: TGTGCCAATTCGGGCCTAGCGGGGGACAATGAGCAGTTCTTC.

This clone showed up just once. The V gene is TRBV19, the J gene TRBJ2-2; D not resolved. Trimming removed 7 bases from V and 7 bases from J, with 19 bases in between. The CDR3 spans 15 residues. Germline-derived CDR1 and CDR2 are LNHDA and SQIVND (reference sequence). The CDR3 sequence: CASTDRLSGRGELFF. CDR3 coding DNA: TGTGCCAGTACCGATCGCCTTTCAGGACGCGGGGAGCTGTTTTTT.

The chain couples TRBV11-2 to TRBJ2-3; D remains ambiguous. The ends were cut back, 0 bases at V and 4 bases at J, with 8 bases in the middle. Germline loops: CDR1 SGHAT, CDR2 FQNNGV. The CDR3 contains 14 residues. DNA of the CDR3: TGTGCCAGCAGCTTAGACGTGTCGGCAGATACGCAGTATTTT. Residues: CASSLDVSADTQYF. Together with reference TRBV11-2 and TRBJ2-3, the CDR3 gives the full variable domain: EAGVAQSPRYKIIEKRQSVAFWCNPISGHATLYWYQQILGQGPKLLIQFQNNGVVDDSQLPKDRFSAERLKGVDSTLKIQPAKLEDSAVYLCASSLDVSADTQYFGPGTRLTVL.

J is TRBJ1-5 and V is TRBV10-3; no clear D. The CDR3 spans 14 residues. V lost 4 bases and J lost 2, with 9 bases in between. Germline CDR1 reads ENHRY; CDR2 reads SYGVKD. CDR3 DNA sequence: TGTGCCATCAGTGCAGGCGCTGGCAATCAGCCCCAGCATTTT. Translated, it gives CAISAGAGNQPQHF.

V usage is TRBV30 and J usage is TRBJ2-3; D call uncertain. The CDR3 length is 11 residues. The germline V and J ends were trimmed by 2 bases and 8 bases, with 8 bases remaining between them. Per the germline V gene, CDR1 is GTSNPN and CDR2 is SVGIG (reference sequence). In DNA form, the CDR3 reads TGTGCCTGGAGTTCTTCCGGTACGCAGTATTTT. Its translation: CAWSSSGTQYF.

J is TRBJ2-6 and V is TRBV27; D unclear. Trimming took off 2 bases at V and 0 bases at J, with 5 bases between the two ends. CDR1 MNHEY and CDR2 SMNVEV come from the germline V gene (reference sequence). This CDR3 is built from 15 residues. Here the CDR3 DNA reads TGTGCCAGCAGTTTAACCTCCTCTGGGGCCAACGTCCTGACTTTC. Amino acids: CASSLTSSGANVLTF.

V usage is TRBV19 and J usage is TRBJ2-1; weak D call: TRBD2 (6 bases). This CDR3 has 16 residues. V lost 6 bases and J lost 2, with 17 bases in between. Germline CDR1 reads LNHDA; CDR2 reads SQIVND (reference sequence). This CDR3 reads CASRGPQGGTYNEQFF. The CDR3 DNA follows: TGTGCCAGTAGAGGACCCCAGGGAGGAACCTACAATGAGCAGTTCTTC.

The rearrangement links TRBV7-9 to TRBJ1-5; D remains ambiguous. This CDR3 spans 15 amino acids. Germline lookup yields CDR1 SEHNR and CDR2 FQNEAQ (reference sequence). V was trimmed by 1 base and J by 0 bases, leaving 7 bases between them. The CDR3 nucleotides read TGTGCCAGCAGCTTAGTGGGCGGTAGCAATCAGCCCCAGCATTTT. It is translated as CASSLVGGSNQPQHF.

This sequence joins TRBV5-1 and TRBJ1-1; no reliable D call. Germline loops: CDR1 SGHRS, CDR2 YFSETQ. CDR3 length: 16 residues. Trimming cost V 0 bases and J 1 base, with 13 bases left between them. This CDR3 reads CASSLGRLRWNTEAFF. CDR3 DNA sequence: TGCGCCAGCAGCTTGGGCAGGCTTAGGTGGAACACTGAAGCTTTCTTT.

V gene TRBV18 combines with J gene TRBJ1-1; 7 bases agree with TRBD1. Germline values: CDR1 KGHSH, CDR2 LQKENI. The CDR3 length is 16 residues. Trimming removed 5 bases from V and 1 base from J; junction bases left unmatched: 10. The chain's CDR3 is CASSENTGAPNTEAFF. CDR3 DNA: TGTGCCAGCTCAGAGAACACAGGGGCCCCGAACACTGAAGCTTTCTTT.

The chain is built from TRBV15 and TRBJ2-3, with a possible D match to TRBD2 (6 bases). Germline V CDR1 and CDR2: LNHNV, YYDKDF (reference sequence). Trimming took 3 bases from V and 3 from J, leaving 19 bases between them. The length of the CDR3 is 17 residues. CDR3: CATSRGLGVSRTDTQYF. DNA of the CDR3: TGTGCCACCAGCAGGGGACTTGGCGTATCGCGGACAGATACGCAGTATTTT.

V and J are TRBV19 and TRBJ2-1, with TRBD2 matching over 7 bases. CDR1 and CDR2 (germline): LNHDA, SQIVND (reference sequence). Trimming took 7 bases from V and 5 from J; bases not matched to a gene: 8. The CDR3 consists of 14 residues. The CDR3 DNA reads as TGTGCCAGTAATCGAGCGGGGAAGGACAATGAGCAGTTCTTC. It encodes CASNRAGKDNEQFF.